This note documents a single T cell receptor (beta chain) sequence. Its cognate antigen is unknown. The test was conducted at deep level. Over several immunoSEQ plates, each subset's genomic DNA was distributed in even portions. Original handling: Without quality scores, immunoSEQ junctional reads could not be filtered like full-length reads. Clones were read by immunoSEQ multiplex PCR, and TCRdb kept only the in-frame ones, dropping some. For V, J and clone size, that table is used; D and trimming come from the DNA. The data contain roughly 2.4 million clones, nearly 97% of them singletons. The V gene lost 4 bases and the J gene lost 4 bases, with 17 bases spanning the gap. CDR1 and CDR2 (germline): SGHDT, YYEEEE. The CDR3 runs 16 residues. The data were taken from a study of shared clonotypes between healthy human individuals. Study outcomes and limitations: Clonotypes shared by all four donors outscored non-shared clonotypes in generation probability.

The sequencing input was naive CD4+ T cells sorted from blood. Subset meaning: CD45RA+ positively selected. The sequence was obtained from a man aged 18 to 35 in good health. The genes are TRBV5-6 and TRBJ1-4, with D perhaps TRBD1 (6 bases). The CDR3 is CASSLKQGPGNEKLFF. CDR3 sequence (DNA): TGTGCCAGCAGCCTCAAACAGGGTCCGGGTAATGAAAAACTGTTTTTT.